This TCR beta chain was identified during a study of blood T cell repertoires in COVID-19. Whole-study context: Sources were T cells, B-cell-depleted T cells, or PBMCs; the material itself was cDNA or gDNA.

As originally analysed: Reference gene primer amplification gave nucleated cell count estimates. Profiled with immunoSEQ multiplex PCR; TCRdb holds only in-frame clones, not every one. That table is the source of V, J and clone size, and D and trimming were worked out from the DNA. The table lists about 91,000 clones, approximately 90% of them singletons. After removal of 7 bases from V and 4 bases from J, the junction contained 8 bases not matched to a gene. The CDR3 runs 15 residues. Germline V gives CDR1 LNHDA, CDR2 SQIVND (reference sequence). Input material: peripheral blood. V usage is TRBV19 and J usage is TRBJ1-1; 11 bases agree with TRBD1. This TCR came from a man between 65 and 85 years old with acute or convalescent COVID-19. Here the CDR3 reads CASTSGQGVFTEAFF. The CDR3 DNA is TGTGCCAGTACCTCGGGACAGGGGGTTTTCACTGAAGCTTTCTTT. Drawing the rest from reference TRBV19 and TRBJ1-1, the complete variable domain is DGGITQSPKYLFRKEGQNVTLSCEQNLNHDAMYWYRQDPGQGLRLIYYSQIVNDFQKGDIAEGYSVSREKKESFPLTVTSAQKNPTAFYLCASTSGQGVFTEAFFGQGTRLTVV.